The rows below give T cell receptor beta chains drawn from one sample of a study of shared clonotypes between healthy human individuals. TCRdb keeps only in-frame clones here, not all; method: immunoSEQ multiplex PCR. The table records around 700,000 clones, roughly 78% of them present only once. Sequencing was carried out using memory CD4+ T cells sorted from blood. The receptors stem from a woman aged 30 to 39 in good health. Both conserved end residues are part of each CDR3. A D gene is named only where the DNA matches it firmly. Clone size is shown for a subset of rows, as once, few, many or a class of expanded clone.

TRBD2 TRBJ2-1 - TRBV15 CATRQLAGANEQFF TGTGCCACCAGGCAACTAGCGGGAGCCAATGAGCAGTTCTTC
TRBD1 TRBJ1-5 - TRBV7-9 CASSLLVLGQEADQPQHF TGTGCCAGCAGCTTACTAGTACTGGGACAGGAGGCGGATCAGCCCCAGCATTTT
- TRBJ1-1 - TRBV14 CASSQEGRGLNTEAFF TGTGCCAGCAGCCAAGAGGGGCGGGGGCTTAACACTGAAGCTTTCTTT
- TRBJ2-7 - TRBV21-1 CASGQPRGSDYEQYF TGTGCCAGCGGGCAACCTCGGGGGAGTGACTACGAGCAGTACTTC
- TRBJ1-1 - TRBV28 CASRKPGHMNTEAFF TGTGCCAGCAGAAAACCCGGACACATGAACACTGAAGCTTTCTTT
TRBD1 TRBJ2-7 - TRBV11-2 CASSLGRGTGYNEQYF TGTGCCAGCAGCTTAGGTAGGGGGACAGGGTATAACGAGCAGTACTTC
- TRBJ1-3 few TRBV9 CASSVDPASGNTIYF TGTGCCAGCAGCGTAGACCCAGCCTCTGGAAACACCATATATTTT
TRBD1 TRBJ2-7 - TRBV5-6 CASSLGNTGGDLLGEQYF TGTGCCAGCAGCTTGGGGAACACAGGGGGCGATCTCCTAGGCGAGCAGTACTTC
TRBD1 TRBJ1-3 - TRBV5-1 CASSRDRAGSGNTIYF TGCGCCAGCAGCAGGGACAGGGCAGGGTCTGGAAACACCATATATTTT
- TRBJ1-1 - TRBV11-2 CASSQTDRANTEAFF TGTGCCAGCAGCCAAACAGATAGGGCCAACACTGAAGCTTTCTTT
- TRBJ1-6 - TRBV4-1 CARPGKGSPLHF TGCGCCAGGCCGGGAAAGGGATCACCCCTCCACTTT
- TRBJ2-5 - TRBV25-1 CASSVGSETQYF TGTGCCAGCAGTGTAGGATCCGAGACCCAGTACTTC
- TRBJ1-3 - TRBV5-1 CASSAGVSGNTIYF TGCGCCAGCAGCGCCGGAGTCTCTGGAAACACCATATATTTT
TRBD2 TRBJ2-1 few TRBV6-4 CASKSASGPYNEQFF TGTGCCAGCAAGTCGGCTAGCGGACCCTACAATGAGCAGTTCTTC
- TRBJ2-1 - TRBV28 CASQIVGGGYNEQFF TGTGCCAGTCAAATAGTGGGTGGCGGCTACAATGAGCAGTTCTTC
- TRBJ2-3 - TRBV9 CASSRPRPIF TGTGCCAGCAGCCGACCCCGACCCATTTTT
- TRBJ2-7 - TRBV15 CATSRDSLIQGGEQYF TGTGCCACCAGCAGAGATTCCCTCATACAGGGCGGCGAGCAGTACTTC
TRBD2 TRBJ2-7 - TRBV11-2 CASSLPGLAGIEQYF TGTGCCAGCAGCCTGCCGGGACTAGCGGGAATCGAGCAGTACTTC
TRBD1 TRBJ1-4 - TRBV28 CASSPYQDRGREKLFF TGTGCCAGCAGCCCTTATCAGGACAGGGGACGTGAAAAACTGTTTTTT
- TRBJ1-3 - TRBV4-2 CASSQAQVSSGNTIYF TGTGCCAGCAGCCAAGCCCAGGTTTCCTCTGGAAACACCATATATTTT
TRBD1 TRBJ2-7 - TRBV5-1 CASSPGTALLEQYF TGCGCCAGCAGTCCCGGGACAGCGCTCCTCGAGCAGTACTTC
TRBD1 TRBJ1-2 - TRBV9 CASSPEGTEQLYGYYGYTF TGTGCCAGCAGCCCGGAGGGGACAGAGCAACTCTATGGCTACTACGGGTACACCTTC
- TRBJ2-5 - TRBV18 CASHGAQETQYF TGTGCCAGCCATGGGGCCCAAGAGACCCAGTACTTC
TRBD1 TRBJ1-1 - TRBV7-6 CASSPDREGGTEAFF TGTGCCAGCAGCCCGGACAGGGAGGGCGGCACTGAAGCTTTCTTT
TRBD2 TRBJ2-1 - TRBV4-1 CASSQPTSGSYNEQFF TGCGCCAGCAGCCAACCGACTAGCGGCTCCTACAATGAGCAGTTCTTC
TRBD1 TRBJ1-5 - TRBV6-1 CASSPQGEVNQPQHF TGTGCCAGCAGTCCCCAGGGGGAAGTGAATCAGCCCCAGCATTTT
- TRBJ2-7 once TRBV30 CAWSVVRGYEQYF TGTGCCTGGAGCGTGGTACGGGGCTACGAGCAGTACTTC
- TRBJ2-7 few TRBV28 CASSPVQGSYEQYF TGTGCCAGCAGTCCCGTCCAGGGTTCTTACGAGCAGTACTTC
- TRBJ2-7 - TRBV19 CASSIGSPGVIYEQYF TGTGCCAGTAGTATAGGGTCTCCGGGGGTGATCTACGAGCAGTACTTC
- TRBJ1-1 - TRBV27 CASSLLGRGTEAFF TGTGCCAGCAGTTTGTTAGGGAGAGGAACTGAAGCTTTCTTT
- TRBJ1-1 - TRBV18 CASSPQGRAEAFF TGTGCCAGCTCACCACAGGGTAGGGCTGAAGCTTTCTTT
- TRBJ2-1 - TRBV9 CASSVVDSEAEQFF TGTGCCAGCAGCGTAGTTGATAGCGAGGCTGAGCAGTTCTTC
- TRBJ2-5 - TRBV28 CATKSRETQYF TGTGCCACGAAGAGCAGGGAGACCCAGTACTTC
- TRBJ1-3 few TRBV11-2 CASSDQGSANTIYF TGTGCCAGCAGTGATCAGGGTAGCGCAAACACCATATATTTT
- TRBJ2-7 once TRBV6-6 CASMDLSSYEQYF TGTGCCAGCATGGACTTGAGCTCCTACGAGCAGTACTTC
TRBD1 TRBJ1-4 - TRBV25-1 CASSPDREAEKLFF TGTGCCAGCAGTCCCGACAGGGAGGCGGAAAAACTGTTTTTT
- TRBJ1-1 - TRBV2 CASRYATEAFF TGTGCCAGCAGGTACGCCACTGAAGCTTTCTTT
TRBD1 TRBJ2-7 - TRBV5-5 CASSLRTGTGGYEQYF TGTGCCAGCAGCCTGCGGACCGGGACAGGGGGTTACGAGCAGTACTTC
- TRBJ2-7 - TRBV5-5 CASSSRVYEQYF TGTGCCAGCAGCTCCAGGGTTTACGAGCAGTACTTC
TRBD1 TRBJ2-2 - TRBV4-1 CASSLQGAGQGRDRELFF TGCGCCAGCAGCCTTCAGGGAGCGGGACAGGGGCGCGATAGGGAGCTGTTTTTT
TRBD1 TRBJ1-1 - TRBV7-9 CASSLYRGRVNTEAFF TGTGCCAGCAGCTTGTACAGGGGGCGGGTGAACACTGAAGCTTTCTTT
- TRBJ2-2 few TRBV10-2 CASSAFGARNGELFF TGCGCCAGCAGCGCATTCGGAGCACGGAACGGGGAGCTGTTTTTT
TRBD2 TRBJ2-7 - TRBV30 CAWSVSGASYEQYF TGTGCCTGGAGTGTGAGCGGGGCTTCCTACGAGCAGTACTTC
- TRBJ1-5 - TRBV28 CASSLLSDNQPQHF TGTGCCAGCAGTTTATTGAGTGACAATCAGCCCCAGCATTTT
- TRBJ2-7 - TRBV21-1 CASSFPLRAVYEQYF TGTGCCAGCAGTTTTCCACTTCGGGCCGTCTACGAGCAGTACTTC
TRBD1 TRBJ2-4 once TRBV19 CASSKGGLQYF TGTGCCAGTAGTAAAGGGGGCCTTCAGTACTTC
- TRBJ2-7 - TRBV5-8 CASTKYRGGTYEQYF TGTGCCAGCACAAAGTACAGGGGGGGCACCTACGAGCAGTACTTC
- TRBJ1-3 once TRBV15 CATSRDRGADTIYF TGTGCCACCAGCAGAGACCGGGGGGCCGACACCATATATTTT
- TRBJ1-3 - TRBV7-9 CASSLQGERNTIYF TGTGCCAGCAGCCTACAGGGCGAAAGAAACACCATATATTTT
- TRBJ2-5 - TRBV6-5 CASSYGGRPQYF TGTGCCAGCAGTTACGGTGGGAGACCCCAGTACTTC
TRBD1 TRBJ2-3 few TRBV5-1 CASSLAQGASTDTQYF TGCGCCAGCAGCTTGGCGCAGGGGGCTTCCACAGATACGCAGTATTTT
TRBD1 TRBJ1-4 - TRBV5-4 CASSDPTGAREKLFF TGTGCCAGCAGCGACCCGACAGGGGCGCGTGAAAAACTGTTTTTT
TRBD1 TRBJ2-5 - TRBV5-1 CASSFTSGTGALQETQYF TGCGCCAGCAGCTTTACCTCCGGGACAGGGGCCCTACAAGAGACCCAGTACTTC
- TRBJ2-3 - TRBV27 CASSLLEGKGADTQYF TGTGCCAGCAGTTTGTTGGAGGGGAAGGGGGCAGATACGCAGTATTTT